This TCR beta chain was sequenced in a study of CD8 T cells in ankylosing spondylitis. This clonotype was seen at least ten times. TCRdb processed the 5' RACE reads anew with MiXCR; each CDR3 protein has one entry. This sample has about 100,000 distinct CDR3 sequences, with 20% to 30% found just once. This CDR3 contains 15 residues. V lost 6 bases to trimming and J lost 0 bases, with 13 bases between them. The sequenced sample consisted of synovial fluid, either unsorted or a sorted T cell fraction (not recorded which). V usage is TRBV12-3 or TRBV12-4 and J usage is TRBJ2-3, with a possible D match to TRBD1 (7 bases). The sequence was obtained from a male donor with ankylosing spondylitis. The CDR3 DNA reads as TGTGCCAGCAGCCCGACAGGGACTAGCACAGATACGCAGTATTTT. Its translation: CASSPTGTSTDTQYF.